These 16 T cell receptor beta chains were all obtained from the same sample, sequenced in a study of technical replicates of blood from a few donors. The method was immunoSEQ multiplex PCR; TCRdb's version includes in-frame clones alone and lacks a portion of them. The table shows approximately 75,000 clones, with approximately 94% occurring only once. The material sequenced was T cells isolated from PBMCs. These receptors were taken from a human donor in good health.

This CDR3 is CASRKDRGYYNEQFF. The CDR3 DNA follows: TGTGCCAGCAGAAAGGACAGGGGTTACTACAATGAGCAGTTCTTC. The chain joins TRBV5-6 to TRBJ2-1, with 9 nucleotides matching TRBD1. The J segment lost 3 bases and the V segment lost 5 bases, leaving 6 bases of the junction unmatched. Germline V gives CDR1 SGHDT, CDR2 YYEEEE. The CDR3 runs 15 residues. The whole variable domain, filled in from reference TRBV5-6 and TRBJ2-1, reads DAGVTQSPTHLIKTRGQQVTLRCSPKSGHDTVSWYQQALGQGPQFIFQYYEEEERQRGNFPDRFSGHQFPNYSSELNVNALLLGDSALYLCASRKDRGYYNEQFFGPGTRLTVL.

The chain links TRBV7-9 to TRBJ2-6, with TRBD1 identical over 7 bases. V was pared by 2 bases and J by 2 bases, with 3 bases of the junction left unmatched. Germline values: CDR1 SEHNR, CDR2 FQNEAQ (reference sequence). The CDR3 has 16 residues. CDR3 residues: CASSLQGTAGANVLTF. CDR3 nucleotides: TGTGCCAGCAGCTTACAGGGGACAGCTGGGGCCAACGTCCTGACTTTC.

CDR3: CAWGEAGTGYTF. CDR3 nucleotide sequence: TGTGCCTGGGGTGAAGCGGGGACTGGCTACACCTTC. The genes are TRBV30 and TRBJ1-2, with a tentative D call TRBD1 (5 bases). The CDR3 loop spans 12 amino acids. Germline V gives CDR1 GTSNPN, CDR2 SVGIG (reference sequence). V lost 5 bases, J lost 7 bases, and 14 bases lay in between.

In its sample, this clone was seen a few times. This chain connects TRBV4-3 to TRBJ1-4; the D is unclear. V lost 0 bases and J 0 bases, leaving 11 bases between the germline ends. CDR1 is LGHNA, CDR2 YSLEER, per germline. The CDR3 loop spans 17 amino acids. The CDR3 region is CASSQDFGVATNEKLFF. The CDR3 bases are TGCGCCAGCAGCCAAGATTTCGGAGTTGCAACTAATGAAAAACTGTTTTTT.

This clone was observed once. This chain connects TRBV4-2 to TRBJ2-1; D is ambiguous. CDR1 is LGHNA, CDR2 YNFKEQ, per germline. Trimming took 0 bases from V and 4 from J, leaving 7 bases between them. The CDR3 contains 14 residues. The CDR3 loop reads CASSQDESYNEQFF. The CDR3 DNA is TGTGCCAGCAGCCAAGATGAGTCGTACAATGAGCAGTTCTTC.

This clone was observed once. V gene TRBV7-8 combines with J gene TRBJ2-1; D unresolved. V gave up 5 bases and J gave up 4 bases, with 9 bases separating them. This CDR3 region has 13 residues. Germline values: CDR1 SGHVS, CDR2 FQNEAQ. In DNA form, the CDR3 reads TGTGCCAGCAGCCCAGACTCATACAATGAGCAGTTCTTC. It yields the protein CASSPDSYNEQFF.

The rearrangement uses TRBV4-3 and TRBJ1-5; possibly TRBD1 for D (5 bases). The CDR3 spans 15 residues. The V gene lost 0 bases and the J gene lost 10 bases, with 16 bases spanning the gap. Germline V CDR1 and CDR2: LGHNA, YSLEER. CDR3 sequence: CASSQEFRDSLPQHF. For the CDR3, the DNA is TGCGCCAGCAGCCAAGAATTCAGGGATAGCCTTCCCCAGCATTTT.

The V gene is TRBV19, the J gene TRBJ2-3; D is possibly TRBD1 (6 bases). V was cut by 5 bases and J by 2 bases, with 14 bases left in between. Germline values: CDR1 LNHDA, CDR2 SQIVND (reference sequence). The CDR3 is 15 residues long. CDR3 protein: CASSFTGTDTDTQYF. In DNA form, the CDR3 reads TGTGCCAGTAGTTTTACAGGGACGGACACAGATACGCAGTATTTT.

V and J are TRBV5-1 and TRBJ2-5; D not certain. The germline V gene has CDR1 SGHRS and CDR2 YFSETQ. This CDR3 comprises 14 residues. Trimming pared 3 bases from V and 3 bases from J, leaving 12 bases between. Here the CDR3 reads CASSYDLGKETQYF. CDR3 DNA: TGCGCCAGCAGCTATGACCTAGGCAAAGAGACCCAGTACTTC.

V is TRBV4-3 and J is TRBJ1-2, with D maybe TRBD1 (5 bases). Germline V gives CDR1 LGHNA, CDR2 YSLEER. V gave up 0 bases and J gave up 4 bases, with 24 bases separating them. The CDR3 consists of 19 residues. CDR3 DNA sequence: TGCGCCAGCAGCCAAGATCTTTACCAATCGCTCCGTGACAGCTATGGCTACACCTTC. Translated: CASSQDLYQSLRDSYGYTF.

The chain has TRBV2 and TRBJ1-2; D uncertain. The germline V gene has CDR1 SNHLY and CDR2 FYNNEI. This CDR3 is 11 amino acids long. V was shortened by 6 bases and J by 4 bases, with 6 bases between the two germline ends. The CDR3 region has the DNA TGTGCCAGCAGGGCCCCCTATGGCTACACCTTC. The encoded protein is CASRAPYGYTF. Together with reference TRBV2 and TRBJ1-2, the CDR3 gives the full variable domain: EPEVTQTPSHQVTQMGQEVILRCVPISNHLYFYWYRQILGQKVEFLVSFYNNEISEKSEIFDDQFSVERPDGSNFTLKIRSTKLEDSAMYFCASRAPYGYTFGSGTRLTVV.

This chain uses TRBV4-1 with TRBJ1-2, with D unclear. Germline V gives CDR1 MGHRA, CDR2 YSYEKL. The CDR3 contains 15 residues. The V and J ends lost 0 bases and 4 bases respectively, with 12 bases between them. CDR3 DNA sequence: TGCGCCAGCAGCCAAGATTCCCGACAAGGCTATGGCTACACCTTC. It specifies CASSQDSRQGYGYTF.

V usage is TRBV27 and J usage is TRBJ1-2; D remains ambiguous. V gave up 4 bases and J gave up 2 bases, with 8 bases separating them. The CDR3 runs 13 residues. Per germline, CDR1 MNHEY and CDR2 SMNVEV (reference sequence). The CDR3 coding sequence is TGTGCCAGCAGTTGGGCAGCAAACTATGGCTACACCTTC. Translated: CASSWAANYGYTF.

The rearrangement joins TRBV2 to TRBJ2-7; D might be TRBD2 (5 bases). V was clipped by 3 bases and J by 5 bases, with 17 bases between them. CDR1 SNHLY and CDR2 FYNNEI come from the germline V gene. The CDR3 runs 15 residues. CDR3 DNA sequence: TGTGCCAGCAGTGATTCGGGGAAGAGCTATGACGAGCAGTACTTC. Amino acids: CASSDSGKSYDEQYF.

The chain is built from TRBV11-2 and TRBJ1-5; 10 bases line up with TRBD1. From germline, CDR1 is SGHAT and CDR2 FQNNGV. The CDR3 spans 16 residues. Germline trimming cut 7 bases from V and 6 bases from J; bases unmatched to any gene: 12. Here the CDR3 DNA reads TGTGCCAGCAACTTCCCCGTTGGACAGGGGGTTCAGCCCCAGCATTTT. This sequence encodes CASNFPVGQGVQPQHF.

The chain employs TRBV4-1 and TRBJ2-1; D is undetermined. The V and J ends lost 0 bases and 7 bases respectively, with 4 bases between them. The germline CDR1 and CDR2 sequences are MGHRA and YSYEKL. The CDR3 runs 12 residues. In DNA, the CDR3 is TGCGCCAGCAGCCAAGATCTAAATGAGCAGTTCTTC. Protein: CASSQDLNEQFF.